Following are 9 T cell receptor beta chains from one sample sequenced in a study of blood T cell repertoires in COVID-19. Clones were sequenced by immunoSEQ multiplex PCR, and TCRdb holds only the in-frame ones, with some missing. The repertoire holds more than 200,000 clones, with approximately 82% as singletons. The specimen sequenced was peripheral blood. These receptors were collected from a woman aged 70-85 years with active or convalescent COVID-19.

The chain recombines TRBV7-3 with TRBJ2-1; D perhaps matches TRBD2 (5 bases). The CDR3 runs 15 residues. V lost 3 bases, J lost 1 base, and 10 bases lay in between. Germline-derived CDR1 and CDR2 are SGHTA and FQGTGA. CDR3 amino acids: CASSFGAASYNEQFF. As DNA, the CDR3 is TGTGCCAGCAGCTTTGGAGCGGCGTCCTACAATGAGCAGTTCTTC. Variable domain in full (rest from reference TRBV7-3 and TRBJ2-1): GAGVSQTPSNKVTEKGKYVELRCDPISGHTALYWYRQSLGQGPEFLIYFQGTGAADDSGLPNDRFFAVRPEGSVSTLKIQRTERGDSAVYLCASSFGAASYNEQFFGPGTRLTVL.

The chain is built from TRBV10-3 and TRBJ1-1; 8 bases fit TRBD1. Trimming cost V 5 bases and J 10 bases; bases outside gene matches: 9. The CDR3 consists of 13 residues. The germline V gene has CDR1 ENHRY and CDR2 SYGVKD. This chain's CDR3 is CAISYDRGGGAFF. The CDR3 DNA reads as TGTGCCATCAGTTATGACAGGGGCGGGGGAGCTTTCTTT.

The genes are TRBV11-3 and TRBJ2-5; 13 nucleotides match TRBD2. Looked up from germline, CDR1 is SGHNT and CDR2 is YENEEA. This CDR3 has 16 residues. The J segment lost 2 bases and the V segment lost 1 base, leaving 1 base of the junction unmatched. As DNA, the CDR3 is TGTGCCAGCAGCTTAGGGACTAGCGGGGGTCAAGAGACCCAGTACTTC. It translates to CASSLGTSGGQETQYF.

This chain links TRBV19 with TRBJ2-5; D unclear. The V gene lost 1 base and the J gene lost 1 base, with 7 bases spanning the gap. From germline, CDR1 is LNHDA and CDR2 SQIVND (reference sequence). CDR3 length equals 14 residues. The CDR3 loop is CASSIGQSQETQYF. The CDR3 DNA reads TGTGCCAGTAGTATAGGTCAGTCCCAAGAGACCCAGTACTTC.

This sequence joins TRBV2 and TRBJ2-7; TRBD1 matches at 9 bases. The junction had 20 bases not matched to a gene; V was cut back by 8 bases and J by 9 bases. Germline values: CDR1 SNHLY, CDR2 FYNNEI. The CDR3 is 16 residues long. The CDR3 sequence: CASARTGGDRVRGQYF. The CDR3 bases are TGTGCCAGCGCCCGAACAGGAGGGGACAGGGTGCGCGGGCAGTACTTC.

This clone was counted a few times. The chain joins TRBV6-6 to TRBJ2-7; D remains unclear. CDR3 length: 13 residues. The V end was cut by 4 bases, the J end by 0 bases, with 7 bases between. Per the germline V gene, CDR1 is MNHNY and CDR2 is SVGAGI (reference sequence). CDR3 protein: CASSSPVSYEQYF. In nucleotides, the CDR3 is TGTGCCAGCAGTTCCCCGGTCTCCTACGAGCAGTACTTC.

The V gene is TRBV6-6, the J gene TRBJ1-4; 8 nucleotides agree with TRBD1. Per the germline V gene, CDR1 is MNHNY and CDR2 is SVGAGI (reference sequence). The CDR3 runs 14 residues. J lost 4 bases, V lost 4 bases, and 2 bases had no gene match. Written as DNA, the CDR3 is TGTGCCAGCAGTTGGGGACAGGATAATGAAAAACTGTTTTTT. Amino acid sequence: CASSWGQDNEKLFF.

This clone was counted only a few times. The chain has TRBV2 and TRBJ2-3; no clear D gene. The germline V and J ends were trimmed by 6 bases and 4 bases, with 8 bases remaining between them. This CDR3 contains 12 residues. Germline assignment: CDR1 SNHLY and CDR2 FYNNEI. CDR3 DNA: TGTGCCAGCAGATTCACAGCAGATACGCAGTATTTT. Protein: CASRFTADTQYF.

The rearrangement joins TRBV10-2 to TRBJ1-1, with 9 bases aligning to TRBD1. The germline CDR1 and CDR2 sequences are WSHSY and SAAADI. The CDR3 extends over 14 amino acids. The junction had 10 bases not matched to a gene; V was cut back by 8 bases and J by 6 bases. The CDR3 DNA follows: TGCGCCAGCGGACTTTCGGGACAGGGATCTGAAGCTTTCTTT. Its translation is CASGLSGQGSEAFF.